This T cell receptor beta chain was captured by sequencing in a study of shared clonotypes between healthy human individuals. Study results and limitations: It was observed that 5% to 6.5% of naive CD4 clonotypes were shared across several donors. Against clonotypes common to all four donors, non-shared ones had lower generation probabilities.

Naive CD8 cells lacked CD45RO and underwent positive selection for CCR7, leaving out terminally differentiated effector memory CD45RA+ cells. As originally analysed: As immunoSEQ supplied junction-only sequences (without quality scores), filtering differed. Assay used: immunoSEQ multiplex PCR; TCRdb lists only in-frame clones, some missing. That table is the source of V, J and clone size, and D and trimming were worked out from the DNA. Here the sample spans around 2.1 million clones, just over 90% being singletons. Remarks on this clone: What it binds is unknown.

Source material: naive CD8+ T cells from PBMCs. The clonotype was recovered from a man younger than 30 in good health. Some clones in this sample may be carry-over from other donors' samples.

The CDR3 is CASSLAWGPDTQYF. CDR3 nucleotides: TGTGCCAGCAGCTTGGCTTGGGGGCCAGATACGCAGTATTTT. This rearrangement joins TRBV5-6 to TRBJ2-3, with TRBD1 as a possible D gene (6 bases). Between the trimmed V and J ends, which lost 0 bases and 4 bases, there was a span of 9 bases. Germline CDR1 is SGHDT and CDR2 is YYEEEE. The CDR3 is 14 amino acids.